This TCR beta chain is from a study of T cell responses to AZD1222 COVID-19 vaccine. Germline CDR1 is MNHEY and CDR2 is SMNVEV (reference sequence). The ends were cut back, 3 bases at V and 2 bases at J, with 8 bases in the middle. The CDR3 totals 13 residues. The data were produced by immunoSEQ multiplex PCR, yet TCRdb's version contains in-frame clones alone and is incomplete. The sample gives about 110,000 clones, over 90% of which show up once; about 3.1% is in the top ten. This specimen consisted of peripheral blood, obtained 28 days after the second AZD1222 dose. The TCR was taken from an adult who received the AZD1222 COVID-19 vaccine. The gene calls are TRBV27 and TRBJ2-7; perhaps TRBD2 as D (5 bases). CDR3 region: CASSFGLTYEQYF. For the CDR3, the DNA is TGTGCCAGCAGTTTTGGACTGACCTACGAGCAGTACTTC.